This TCR beta chain derives from a study of cytomegalovirus exposure and HLA in healthy donors. Findings and caveats of the study: The authors listed over 150 TCR beta chains as cytomegalovirus-associated.

The CDR3 length is 14 residues. Germline V gives CDR1 SGHRS, CDR2 YFSETQ. With V trimmed by 7 bases and J by 1 base, 2 bases remained unmatched. Regarding this clone: The target antigen is unknown.

The study ran its PCR with 60 Vbeta and 13 Jbeta primers. Sequencing used immunoSEQ multiplex PCR; TCRdb keeps in-frame clones, though not all of them. The repertoire holds about 83,000 clones, with just over 70% as singletons. The rearrangement uses TRBV5-1 and TRBJ2-3; TRBD1 matches at 11 bases. The sample taken for sequencing was PBMCs. The TCR comes from a man aged 55 to 70 in good health and CMV-seronegative. In DNA form, the CDR3 reads TGCGCCAGCGGGGGACAGGGGGGCACAGATACGCAGTATTTT. It yields the protein CASGGQGGTDTQYF.